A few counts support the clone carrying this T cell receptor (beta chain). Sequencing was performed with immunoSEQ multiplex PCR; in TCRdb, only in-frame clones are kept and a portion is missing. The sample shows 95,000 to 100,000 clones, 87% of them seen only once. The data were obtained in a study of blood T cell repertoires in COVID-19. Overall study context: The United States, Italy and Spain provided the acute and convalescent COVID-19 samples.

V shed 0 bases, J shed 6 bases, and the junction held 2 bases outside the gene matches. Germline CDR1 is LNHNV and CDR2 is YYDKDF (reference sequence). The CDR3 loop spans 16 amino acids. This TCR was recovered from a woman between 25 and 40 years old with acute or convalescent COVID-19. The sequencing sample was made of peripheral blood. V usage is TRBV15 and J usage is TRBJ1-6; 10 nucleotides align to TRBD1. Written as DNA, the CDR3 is TGTGCCACCAGCAGAGATGGACAGGGGGTTAATTCACCCCTCCACTTT. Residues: CATSRDGQGVNSPLHF.